The 11 T cell receptor beta chains presented below share a single source sample, sequenced in a study of blood T cell repertoires in COVID-19. The data were produced by immunoSEQ multiplex PCR, yet TCRdb's version contains in-frame clones alone and is incomplete. Among roughly 230,000 clones listed, 75% to 90% were seen once. The sample comprised peripheral blood. These receptors all stem from a woman in her thirties or forties who had recovered from COVID-19.

This sequence joins TRBV5-6 and TRBJ2-1, with 7 nucleotides matching TRBD2. The CDR3 is 16 amino acids. Trimming took 3 bases from V and 5 from J; bases not matched to a gene: 11. The germline CDR1 and CDR2 sequences are SGHDT and YYEEEE. The CDR3 DNA sequence: TGTGCCAGCAGCTCCAAACCGGGACTATTAAACAATGAGCAGTTCTTC. It specifies CASSSKPGLLNNEQFF. The full variable domain, its missing parts supplied by reference TRBV5-6 and TRBJ2-1, is DAGVTQSPTHLIKTRGQQVTLRCSPKSGHDTVSWYQQALGQGPQFIFQYYEEEERQRGNFPDRFSGHQFPNYSSELNVNALLLGDSALYLCASSSKPGLLNNEQFFGPGTRLTVL.

This clone was picked up one time. The J gene is TRBJ1-2, the V gene TRBV14, with 8 bases identical to TRBD1. This CDR3 region has 15 residues. V lost 0 bases to trimming and J lost 7 bases; unmatched junction nucleotides: 7. CDR1 and CDR2 from the germline V gene are SGHDN and FVKESK. CDR3 in amino acids: CASSQDMDRVRGYTF. The CDR3 DNA reads as TGTGCCAGCAGCCAAGATATGGACAGGGTGCGTGGCTACACCTTC.

This chain uses TRBV20-1 with TRBJ2-7; a weak D match, TRBD1 (6 bases). Germline lookup yields CDR1 DFQATT and CDR2 SNEGSKA (reference sequence). Trimming pared 6 bases from V and 7 bases from J, leaving 13 bases between. This CDR3 is built from 11 residues. The CDR3 coding sequence is TGCAGTGCCGTAAACAGGGTTGAGCAGTACTTC. This sequence encodes CSAVNRVEQYF.

This sequence joins TRBV3-1 (or the pseudogene TRBV3-2) and TRBJ2-1; D gene unclear. CDR1 LGHDT and CDR2 YNNKEL come from the germline V gene (reference sequence). The germline V and J ends were trimmed by 0 bases and 13 bases, with 13 bases remaining between them. This CDR3 has 13 amino acids. CDR3 protein: CASSQEAARVQFF. In DNA, the CDR3 is TGTGCCAGCAGCCAAGAAGCCGCTAGAGTCCAGTTCTTC.

The rearrangement links TRBV24-1 to TRBJ2-3, with 11 bases that match TRBD2. Germline CDR1 and CDR2: KGHDR and SFDVKD. The CDR3 is made up of 19 amino acids. The junction had 17 bases not matched to a gene; V was cut back by 6 bases and J by 4 bases. This CDR3 reads CATSRDRAKTSGISDTQYF. CDR3 DNA sequence: TGTGCCACCAGTAGGGACAGGGCTAAGACTAGCGGGATTTCAGATACGCAGTATTTT.

This rearrangement joins TRBV21-1 to TRBJ1-1; TRBD1 was called by the table and not checked on the DNA. TRBV21-1 is recorded as a pseudogene. There are 14 residues in the CDR3. The CDR3: CASSKSRLNTEAFF. The CDR3 DNA is TGTGCCAGCAGCAAATCCAGATTGAACACTGAAGCTTTCTTT.

This rearrangement joins TRBV7-9 to TRBJ1-6; TRBD1 is a possible D gene (5 bases). Germline CDR1 SEHNR, CDR2 FQNEAQ (reference sequence). V lost 11 bases, J lost 7 bases, and 12 bases lay in between. This CDR3 is built from 12 residues. For the CDR3, the DNA is TGTGCCTGGGGGGGGAACAATTCACCCCTCCACTTT. Amino acid sequence: CAWGGNNSPLHF.

This clone was recorded once. V and J are TRBV5-1 and TRBJ2-7, with 9 bases identical to TRBD1. Germline trimming cut 0 bases from V and 4 bases from J; bases unmatched to any gene: 14. CDR3 size: 18 residues. CDR1 and CDR2 (germline): SGHRS, YFSETQ. CDR3 amino acids: CASSLVLRTGQGGYEQYF. The DNA for the CDR3 is TGCGCCAGCAGCTTGGTGTTGCGGACGGGACAGGGTGGGTACGAGCAGTACTTC. Looking up the rest from reference TRBV5-1 and TRBJ2-7 gives the full variable domain: KAGVTQTPRYLIKTRGQQVTLSCSPISGHRSVSWYQQTPGQGLQFLFEYFSETQRNKGNFPGRFSGRQFSNSRSEMNVSTLELGDSALYLCASSLVLRTGQGGYEQYFGPGTRLTVT.

The V and J genes are TRBV27 and TRBJ2-3; tentatively, D is TRBD1 (6 bases). The germline V gene encodes CDR1 MNHEY and CDR2 SMNVEV (reference sequence). Trimming pared 7 bases from V and 6 bases from J, leaving 14 bases between. This CDR3 has 13 amino acids. CDR3 in DNA: TGTGCCAGCACGGTTCAGGGGCGGGATACGCAGTATTTT. This encodes CASTVQGRDTQYF.

V gene TRBV19 combines with J gene TRBJ2-1; D not certain. Germline loops: CDR1 LNHDA, CDR2 SQIVND (reference sequence). The CDR3 length is 15 residues. V dropped 5 bases and J dropped 4 bases, with 15 bases sitting between them. CDR3 sequence reads: CASSHPADLYNEQFF. In DNA, the CDR3 is TGTGCCAGTAGTCATCCGGCGGATTTATACAATGAGCAGTTCTTC.

This chain links TRBV13 with TRBJ2-1; TRBD2 matches 9 bases. This CDR3 has 15 residues. The V and J ends lost 2 bases and 9 bases, in that order; junction bases with no gene match: 8. The germline V gene encodes CDR1 PRHDT and CDR2 FYEKMQ (reference sequence). The CDR3 protein is CASSLRVAGDSEQFF. The CDR3 DNA reads TGTGCCAGCAGCTTAAGAGTAGCGGGGGATAGTGAGCAGTTCTTC.